This entry concerns a single TCR beta chain. What it binds is unknown. Within the sample, other DNA sequences also encode this same CDR3. The repertoire was sequenced with immunoSEQ multiplex PCR; TCRdb's copy has only in-frame clones and lacks some. Among approximately 2.3 million clones listed, over 85% were seen once. The ends were cut back, 0 bases at V and 2 bases at J, with 8 bases in the middle. The germline gives CDR1 SGHRS, CDR2 YFSETQ. This CDR3 region has 14 residues. The sample originates from a study of shared clonotypes between healthy human individuals. On the study more broadly: Samples came from two female and three male donors aged 18 to 49. A donor's plate count was three for CD4 naive and three for CD4 memory; CD8 naive had two and CD8 memory one.

Partitioning of CD4+ cells yielded a CD45RA+ naive subset and a CD45RA-negative memory subset. Notes on the study in general: Clonotypes not shared had lower generation probabilities than those common to all four donors.

This receptor was identified in a man between 18 and 35 years old in good health. Some clones in this sample may be carry-over from other donors' samples. Material: naive CD4+ T cells from PBMCs. Subset noted: CD45RA+ positively selected. The chain joins TRBV5-1 to TRBJ2-5; D not certain. The CDR3 DNA follows: TGCGCCAGCAGCTTGGTAGGCCGACAAGAGACCCAGTACTTC. This gives the protein CASSLVGRQETQYF.